These 2 T cell receptor beta chains were sequenced from one sample in a study of T-cell memory formation after mild COVID-19. TCRdb reprocessed the 5' RACE reads via MiXCR and lists one record per CDR3 protein. In the table there are hundreds of thousands of distinct CDR3 sequences, 20% to 25% of which are singletons. Sequencing input: PBMCs or a T cell subset sorted from them (not recorded which). These TCRs come from an adult woman who had mild COVID-19 (a few samples of this study predate the infection). Cell type and time point are not known.

The V and J genes are TRBV30 and TRBJ2-1; TRBD2 agrees at 7 bases. The CDR3 covers 13 residues. Germline values: CDR1 GTSNPN, CDR2 SVGIG (reference sequence). Trimming cost V 0 bases and J 9 bases; bases outside gene matches: 5. The chain's CDR3 is CAWSVGGSGEQFF. The CDR3 DNA reads as TGTGCCTGGAGTGTGGGCGGGAGCGGTGAGCAGTTCTTC.

The sample holds a few counts of this clonotype. The chain has TRBV5-6 and TRBJ2-2; 7 bases map to TRBD2. Germline CDR1 and CDR2: SGHDT and YYEEEE. CDR3 length: 15 amino acids. Unmatched junction bases numbered 3, after V lost 4 bases and J lost 0 bases. CDR3 amino acids: CASSMGLPNTGELFF. CDR3 DNA sequence: TGTGCCAGCAGCATGGGACTACCGAACACCGGGGAGCTGTTTTTT.